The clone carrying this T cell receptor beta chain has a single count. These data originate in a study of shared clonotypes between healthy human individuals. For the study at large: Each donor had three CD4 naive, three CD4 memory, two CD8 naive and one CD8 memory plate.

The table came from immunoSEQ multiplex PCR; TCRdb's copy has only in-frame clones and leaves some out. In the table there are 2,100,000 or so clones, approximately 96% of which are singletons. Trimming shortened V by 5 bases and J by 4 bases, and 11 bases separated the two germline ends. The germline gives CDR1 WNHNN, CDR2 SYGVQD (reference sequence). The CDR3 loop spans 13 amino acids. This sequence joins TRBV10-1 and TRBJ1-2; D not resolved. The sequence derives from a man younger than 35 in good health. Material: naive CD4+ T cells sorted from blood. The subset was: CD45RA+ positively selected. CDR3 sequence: CASSKGFAYGYTF. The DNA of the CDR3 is TGCGCCAGCAGTAAAGGGTTCGCCTATGGCTACACCTTC.